This TCR beta chain comes out of a study of T cells in Graves' hyperthyroidism and ophthalmopathy. Whole-study findings and limits: Stable hyperthyroidism was separated from ophthalmopathy by a model based on 13 V-J features.

RNA transcripts were the template for amplifying TCR beta CDR3 regions. The TCR CDR3 first-round RT-PCR relied on the HTBI primer set. One entry per CDR3 protein results from TCRdb running MiXCR on the multiplex PCR reads. Among around 760,000 distinct CDR3 sequences listed, 30% to 40% were seen once. In germline, CDR1 is SNHLY, CDR2 FYNNEI. V lost 4 bases, J lost 8 bases, and 5 bases stayed unmatched. The CDR3 is 14 residues long. Comments on this clonotype: Its antigen is unknown.

Sequencing used blood. The sequence came from a woman in her thirties or forties with Graves' hyperthyroidism. The chain recombines TRBV2 with TRBJ1-6; 7 positions match TRBD1. Written as DNA, the CDR3 is TGTGCCAGCAGTGTAGAGGGGGCGGATTCACCCCTCCACTTT. It yields the protein CASSVEGADSPLHF.